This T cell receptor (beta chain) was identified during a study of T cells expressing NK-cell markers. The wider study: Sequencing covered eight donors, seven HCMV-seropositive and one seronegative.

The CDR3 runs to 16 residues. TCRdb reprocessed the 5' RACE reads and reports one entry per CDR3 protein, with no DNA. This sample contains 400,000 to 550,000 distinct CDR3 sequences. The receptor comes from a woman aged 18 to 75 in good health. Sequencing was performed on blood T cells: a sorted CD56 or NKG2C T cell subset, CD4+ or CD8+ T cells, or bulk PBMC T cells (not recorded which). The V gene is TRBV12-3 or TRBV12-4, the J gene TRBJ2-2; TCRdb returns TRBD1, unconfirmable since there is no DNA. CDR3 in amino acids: CASSFVFRADTGELFF.